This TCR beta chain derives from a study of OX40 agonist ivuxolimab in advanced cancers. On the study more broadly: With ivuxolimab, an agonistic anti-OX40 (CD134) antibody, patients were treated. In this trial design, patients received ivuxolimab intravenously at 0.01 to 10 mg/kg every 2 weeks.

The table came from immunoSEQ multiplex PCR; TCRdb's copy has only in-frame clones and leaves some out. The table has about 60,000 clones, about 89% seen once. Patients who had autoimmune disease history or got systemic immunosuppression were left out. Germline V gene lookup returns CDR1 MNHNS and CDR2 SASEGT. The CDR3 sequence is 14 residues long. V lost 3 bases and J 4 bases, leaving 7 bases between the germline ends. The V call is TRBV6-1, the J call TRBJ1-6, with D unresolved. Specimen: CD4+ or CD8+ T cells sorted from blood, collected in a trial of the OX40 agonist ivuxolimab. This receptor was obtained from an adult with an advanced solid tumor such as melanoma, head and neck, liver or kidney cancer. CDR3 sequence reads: CASSDSQYNSPLHF. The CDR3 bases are TGTGCCAGCAGTGATTCACAGTATAATTCACCCCTCCACTTT.